Below, 20 T cell receptor beta chains from the same sample are listed, as sequenced in a study of T cell responses to AZD1222 COVID-19 vaccine. The data were produced by immunoSEQ multiplex PCR, yet TCRdb's version contains in-frame clones alone and is incomplete. Of 100,000 to 150,000 clones listed, about 90% were seen once; the top ten hold about 5.6%. The sample in question was peripheral blood, obtained on day 0 of AZD1222 vaccination. The receptors stem from an adult in good health.

This rearrangement joins TRBV28 to TRBJ2-1; D possibly corresponds to TRBD1 (5 bases). This CDR3 comprises 15 residues. CDR1 and CDR2 (germline): MDHEN, SYDVKM. V lost 5 bases to trimming and J lost 2 bases, with 13 bases between them. DNA of the CDR3: TGTGCCAGCAGTCCGGCCAGGGTAACCTACAATGAGCAGTTCTTC. Translating it yields CASSPARVTYNEQFF.

The chain links TRBV3-1 (or the pseudogene TRBV3-2) to TRBJ2-7; D gene ambiguous. Germline assignment: CDR1 LGHDT and CDR2 YNNKEL (reference sequence). This CDR3 has 15 residues. With 1 base removed from V and 1 base from J, the gap between germline ends came to 11 bases. The CDR3 here is CASSQGPGNSYEQYF. The CDR3 DNA sequence: TGTGCCAGCAGCCAAGGACCTGGAAATTCCTACGAGCAGTACTTC.

This chain uses TRBV6-5 with TRBJ2-2; 8 bases line up with TRBD1. The trim removed 11 bases at V and 0 bases at J, leaving 5 bases unmatched. The germline gives CDR1 MNHEY, CDR2 SVGAGI. The CDR3 extends over 14 amino acids. The CDR3 sequence is CALKQGANTGELFF. CDR3 DNA sequence: TGTGCCCTTAAACAGGGGGCGAACACCGGGGAGCTGTTTTTT.

The CDR3 is CASSQLTGQGTEAFF. For the CDR3, the DNA is TGCGCCAGCAGCCAACTGACGGGACAGGGAACTGAAGCTTTCTTT. The chain uses TRBV4-1 and TRBJ1-1, with 9 bases matching TRBD1. Trimming took 2 bases from V and 5 from J; bases not matched to a gene: 6. Germline CDR1 is MGHRA and CDR2 is YSYEKL. The CDR3 is 15 residues long.

The chain joins TRBV7-3 to TRBJ2-2; D gene ambiguous. Germline values: CDR1 SGHTA, CDR2 FQGTGA. The CDR3 length is 15 residues. V was clipped by 5 bases and J by 1 base, with 11 bases between them. The CDR3 DNA reads TGTGCCAGCAGCCCCGATGGGTGGAACACCGGGGAGCTGTTTTTT. It yields the protein CASSPDGWNTGELFF.

The J gene is TRBJ1-5, the V gene TRBV28; D unresolved. CDR1 and CDR2 from the germline V gene are MDHEN and SYDVKM. The V gene lost 3 bases and the J gene lost 4 bases, with 13 bases spanning the gap. CDR3 length: 15 residues. Here the CDR3 reads CASSFAGVGNQPQHF. CDR3 DNA: TGTGCCAGCAGTTTTGCTGGAGTAGGGAATCAGCCCCAGCATTTT.

This clone was counted once. The chain uses TRBV5-1 and TRBJ1-4, with TRBD1 matching over 7 bases. V lost 0 bases to trimming and J lost 5 bases; unmatched junction nucleotides: 4. CDR3 length: 15 residues. Per germline, CDR1 SGHRS and CDR2 YFSETQ. CDR3 sequence: CASSLATGKNEKLFF. The CDR3 DNA reads as TGCGCCAGCAGCTTGGCGACAGGGAAAAATGAAAAACTGTTTTTT.

A word on this clone: The junction does not match germline at one end; this may be a read error. This chain connects TRBV29-1 to TRBJ2-1; no clear D gene. Germline loops: CDR1 SQVTM, CDR2 ANQGSEA. The CDR3 loop spans 13 amino acids. The CDR3 sequence is CSAELPFYNEQFF. For the CDR3, the DNA is TGCAGCGCTGAATTGCCATTCTACAATGAGCAGTTCTTC.

A remark on this clone: The DNA is omitted, as the CDR3 cannot be located on it reliably, and the CDR3 follows TCRdb's listing. This chain links TRBV21-1 with TRBJ2-3; TRBD2 is the table's D call and was not checked against the DNA. TRBV21-1 is deemed a pseudogene. Including both end residues, the CDR3 is 16 amino acids long. The CDR3 sequence is CASSKVGSGSADTQYF.

This chain connects TRBV3-1 (or the pseudogene TRBV3-2) to TRBJ1-3; D uncertain. The V end was cut by 4 bases, the J end by 3 bases, with 7 bases between. CDR1 is LGHDT and CDR2 is YNNKEL in the germline V gene (reference sequence). The length of the CDR3 is 13 residues. CDR3: CASSPALGNTIYF. DNA for the CDR3: TGTGCCAGCAGCCCGGCCCTTGGAAACACCATATATTTT.

The V call is TRBV5-1, the J call TRBJ1-1, with 7 bases lining up with TRBD1. This CDR3 is built from 15 residues. Trimming cost V 0 bases and J 0 bases; bases outside gene matches: 2. Germline CDR1 and CDR2: SGHRS and YFSETQ. The CDR3 region is CASSLGGQLNTEAFF. The CDR3 bases are TGCGCCAGCAGCTTGGGGGGACAGCTGAACACTGAAGCTTTCTTT.

The chain recombines TRBV29-1 with TRBJ2-3; D unclear. Germline CDR1 and CDR2: SQVTM and ANQGSEA. Deletions cut 7 bases from V and 2 bases from J, with 16 bases between. This CDR3 is 14 amino acids long. The CDR3 sequence is CSAFLLQHTDTQYF. The DNA for the CDR3 is TGCAGCGCCTTCCTGCTTCAGCACACAGATACGCAGTATTTT.

V and J are TRBV27 and TRBJ2-1, with 8 nucleotides matching TRBD2. The CDR3 is made up of 15 amino acids. J was trimmed by 2 bases and V by 4 bases; bases with no gene match: 4. Germline assignment: CDR1 MNHEY and CDR2 SMNVEV (reference sequence). This CDR3 is CASSSYGGAYNEQFF. The CDR3 nucleotides read TGTGCCAGCAGTTCATACGGGGGGGCCTACAATGAGCAGTTCTTC.

In this sample, this clone turned up a few times. Other nucleotide sequences from this sample produce the same CDR3. The V call is TRBV4-2, the J call TRBJ2-2, with D perhaps given as TRBD1 or TRBD2 (7 bases each). The CDR3 totals 16 residues. V was pared by 1 base and J by 6 bases, with 15 bases between. Germline CDR1 LGHNA, CDR2 YNFKEQ. The CDR3 sequence: CASSQARGGLAGELFF. The CDR3 DNA sequence: TGTGCCAGCAGCCAAGCCAGGGGGGGGTTGGCCGGGGAGCTGTTTTTT.

CDR3 residues: CASSPGRSNQPQHF. CDR3 nucleotides: TGTGCCAGCAGCCCCGGCAGGAGCAATCAGCCCCAGCATTTT. The chain combines TRBV11-2 with TRBJ1-5, with unresolved D. Germline lookup yields CDR1 SGHAT and CDR2 FQNNGV. V shed 5 bases and J shed 1 base, with 9 bases lying between them. CDR3 length: 14 amino acids.

In its sample, this clone was seen a few times. The CDR3 loop reads CASSLPWETQYF. CDR3 bases: TGTGCCAGCAGTCTACCGTGGGAGACCCAGTACTTC. The rearrangement links TRBV3-1 (or the pseudogene TRBV3-2) to TRBJ2-5; D gene ambiguous. Trimming removed 6 bases from V and 5 bases from J, with 10 bases in between. Germline lookup yields CDR1 LGHDT and CDR2 YNNKEL (reference sequence). This CDR3 is built from 12 residues.

This chain links TRBV19 with TRBJ1-3; D perhaps matches TRBD1 (6 bases). The CDR3 spans 14 residues. Looked up from germline, CDR1 is LNHDA and CDR2 is SQIVND (reference sequence). V was pared by 5 bases and J by 2 bases, with 10 bases between. The CDR3 spells CASSATGTGNTIYF. The CDR3, as DNA: TGTGCCAGTAGTGCGACAGGTACTGGAAACACCATATATTTT.

This chain connects TRBV29-1 to TRBJ1-1; D is uncertain. The germline V gene encodes CDR1 SQVTM and CDR2 ANQGSEA. Trimming took off 1 base at V and 1 base at J, with 7 bases between the two ends. The CDR3 has 13 residues. CDR3 residues: CSVEVVENTEAFF. The DNA of the CDR3 is TGCAGCGTTGAAGTGGTAGAGAACACTGAAGCTTTCTTT.

This chain joins TRBV12-3 or TRBV12-4 and TRBJ1-5; no definite D call. The V end was cut by 6 bases, the J end by 5 bases, with 8 bases between. The CDR3 extends over 12 amino acids. The CDR3 bases are TGTGCCAGCAGGATCGGGGATCAGCCCCAGCATTTT. This translates into CASRIGDQPQHF.

For the CDR3, the DNA is TGTGCCAGCAGCCCCGGGACAGGGGGGAATGAAAAACTGTTTTTT. This encodes CASSPGTGGNEKLFF. The chain combines TRBV4-2 with TRBJ1-4; the match to TRBD1 covers 11 bases. The length of the CDR3 is 15 residues. With V trimmed by 4 bases and J by 5 bases, 3 bases remained unmatched. Germline values: CDR1 LGHNA, CDR2 YNFKEQ.